The 28 T cell receptor beta chains reported below all come from one sample, sequenced in a study of memory CD4+ T cells and cytomegalovirus serostatus. Single viable CD3+CD4+CD8-CD45RO+ cells were sorted as the memory CD4+ T cells. Clones were read by immunoSEQ multiplex PCR, and TCRdb kept only the in-frame ones, dropping some. The sample carries around 50,000 clones, approximately 78% recorded once. Sequencing input: memory CD4+ T cells from blood. The receptor set was obtained from an adult in good health and CMV-seronegative.

CDR3: CASSSPGGHETQYF. Here the CDR3 DNA reads TGTGCCAGCAGTTCACCAGGGGGCCATGAGACCCAGTACTTC. The rearrangement links TRBV6-5 to TRBJ2-5; TRBD1 agrees at 8 bases. With 4 bases clipped from V and 5 bases from J, the junction kept 6 bases outside the gene matches. The V gene's germline CDR1 is MNHEY and CDR2 SVGAGI. CDR3 length: 14 amino acids.

The J gene is TRBJ2-7, the V gene TRBV5-5; D unresolved. This CDR3 contains 11 residues. Germline-derived CDR1 and CDR2 are SGHKS and YYEKEE (reference sequence). Between the trimmed V and J ends, which lost 0 bases and 6 bases, there was a span of 4 bases. This CDR3 is CASSLGPEQYF. The CDR3 coding sequence is TGTGCCAGCAGCTTGGGTCCCGAGCAGTACTTC.

The rearrangement uses TRBV10-3 and TRBJ1-2; D gene uncertain. V shed 9 bases and J shed 8 bases, with 19 bases lying between them. Looked up from germline, CDR1 is ENHRY and CDR2 is SYGVKD. This CDR3 region has 13 residues. The CDR3 DNA reads as TGTGCCATAAAAGACACCAACATTCACGGCTACACCTTC. Translated: CAIKDTNIHGYTF.

This chain connects TRBV4-2 to TRBJ2-1, with 12 bases identical to TRBD2. This CDR3 is built from 16 residues. CDR1 is LGHNA and CDR2 is YNFKEQ in the germline V gene. Trimming cost V 4 bases and J 4 bases; bases outside gene matches: 5. CDR3 nucleotides: TGTGCCAGCAGCCCTTCGGGACTAGCGGGTTACAATGAGCAGTTCTTC. Its protein is CASSPSGLAGYNEQFF.

The table lists this clone with a count of one. V gene TRBV25-1 combines with J gene TRBJ2-5; no clear D gene. CDR1 is MGHDK, CDR2 SYGVNS, per germline. This CDR3 contains 15 residues. V dropped 1 base and J dropped 4 bases, with 13 bases sitting between them. In nucleotides, the CDR3 is TGTGCCAGCAGTGAATTGGTCGGAGTGTCAGAGACCCAGTACTTC. Its protein is CASSELVGVSETQYF.

The chain joins TRBV5-6 to TRBJ1-2, with 10 bases aligning to TRBD1. CDR1 is SGHDT and CDR2 is YYEEEE in the germline V gene. This CDR3 has 13 residues. V shed 4 bases, J shed 4 bases, and the junction held 1 base outside the gene matches. CDR3 region: CASSRTGGYGYTF. Written as DNA, the CDR3 is TGTGCCAGCAGCAGGACAGGGGGCTATGGCTACACCTTC.

This chain connects TRBV5-1 to TRBJ2-3; TRBD2 aligns across 10 bases. Germline V gives CDR1 SGHRS, CDR2 YFSETQ. The CDR3 contains 16 residues. V lost 0 bases and J lost 6; bases outside the gene matches: 7. The CDR3 loop is CASSLEASGSWDTQYF. In nucleotides, the CDR3 is TGCGCCAGCAGCTTGGAGGCTAGCGGGAGCTGGGATACGCAGTATTTT.

This chain connects TRBV5-1 to TRBJ2-1, with TRBD2 identical over 11 bases. The V segment lost 4 bases and the J segment 4 bases; nucleotides outside the gene matches: 16. This CDR3 is 19 amino acids long. Germline CDR1 reads SGHRS; CDR2 reads YFSETQ. The CDR3 DNA reads as TGCGCCAGCAGCAGCGACAGGGCCGGGACTAGCGGAACTTACAATGAGCAGTTCTTC. Its translation is CASSSDRAGTSGTYNEQFF.

The CDR3: CASSSPSTGGYEQYF. The CDR3, as DNA: TGTGCCAGCAGTTCCCCCTCGACAGGGGGCTACGAGCAGTACTTC. The V and J genes are TRBV28 and TRBJ2-7, with 9 bases matching TRBD1. The CDR3 spans 15 residues. Germline loops: CDR1 MDHEN, CDR2 SYDVKM. V trimming: 4 bases; J trimming: 3 bases; junction bases outside the gene matches: 7.

V is TRBV7-9 and J is TRBJ1-2; the D gene is possibly TRBD1 (6 bases). CDR1 and CDR2 from the germline V gene are SEHNR and FQNEAQ (reference sequence). The ends were cut back, 5 bases at V and 2 bases at J, with 9 bases in the middle. This CDR3 is 13 amino acids long. The CDR3 sequence is CASSGQGNYGYTF. The CDR3 region has the DNA TGTGCCAGCAGCGGTCAGGGGAACTATGGCTACACCTTC.

The chain uses TRBV18 and TRBJ2-1, with 12 positions matching TRBD2. Germline lookup yields CDR1 KGHSH and CDR2 LQKENI. V was pared by 5 bases and J by 8 bases, with 10 bases of the junction left unmatched. CDR3 length: 16 residues. CDR3 amino acids: CASSSKTSGSNYEQFF. In nucleotides, the CDR3 is TGTGCCAGCTCATCCAAGACTAGCGGGAGTAACTATGAGCAGTTCTTC.

The chain combines TRBV2 with TRBJ2-5, with 7 bases lining up with TRBD2. The V and J ends lost 4 bases and 5 bases, in that order; junction bases with no gene match: 7. CDR3 length: 14 residues. Germline assignment: CDR1 SNHLY and CDR2 FYNNEI. The CDR3 spells CASSGAGAAETQYF. The CDR3, as DNA: TGTGCCAGCAGTGGGGCGGGAGCGGCGGAGACCCAGTACTTC.

The rearrangement joins TRBV27 to TRBJ2-5; 9 positions match TRBD2. The V gene end was trimmed by 6 bases and the J gene end by 4 bases; junction bases not matched to a gene: 6. The germline CDR1 and CDR2 sequences are MNHEY and SMNVEV (reference sequence). The CDR3 loop spans 14 amino acids. The DNA of the CDR3 is TGTGCCAGCAGGGGGACTAGCATCGGAGAGACCCAGTACTTC. It specifies CASRGTSIGETQYF.

The rearrangement links TRBV6-1 to TRBJ1-5; D possibly corresponds to TRBD1 (5 bases). Germline V gene data show CDR1 as MNHNS and CDR2 as SASEGT. The ends were cut back, 5 bases at V and 4 bases at J, with 15 bases in the middle. The CDR3 length is 15 residues. The CDR3 protein is CASSSRQKGNQPQHF. CDR3 DNA sequence: TGTGCCAGCAGTTCCCGCCAGAAGGGGAATCAGCCCCAGCATTTT.

J is TRBJ2-3 and V is TRBV11-2, with TRBD2 as a possible D gene (5 bases). Trimming pared 7 bases from V and 7 bases from J, leaving 18 bases between. CDR3 length equals 14 residues. CDR1 is SGHAT, CDR2 FQNNGV, per germline. This chain's CDR3 is CASTPGSAPYTQYF. CDR3 DNA sequence: TGTGCCAGCACCCCGGGGAGTGCGCCGTATACGCAGTATTTT.

This sequence joins TRBV14 and TRBJ2-7; possible D gene TRBD1, 5 bases. This CDR3 region has 14 residues. With 2 bases removed from V and 2 bases from J, the gap between germline ends came to 10 bases. Looked up from germline, CDR1 is SGHDN and CDR2 is FVKESK. As DNA, the CDR3 is TGTGCCAGCAGCCAAATGGGGCTCGCCTACGAGCAGTACTTC. Translating it yields CASSQMGLAYEQYF.

V is TRBV10-1 and J is TRBJ2-7; no firm D call. Germline values: CDR1 WNHNN, CDR2 SYGVQD (reference sequence). Deletions cut 6 bases from V and 3 bases from J, with 15 bases between. This CDR3 contains 14 residues. The CDR3 spells CASRLQDNLYEQYF. CDR3 DNA sequence: TGCGCCAGCAGACTCCAGGATAACCTCTACGAGCAGTACTTC.

The chain combines TRBV28 with TRBJ1-2; TRBD1 is a possible D gene (6 bases). This CDR3 is 14 amino acids long. Per germline, CDR1 MDHEN and CDR2 SYDVKM. V lost 9 bases and J 4 bases, leaving 18 bases between the germline ends. CDR3 residues: CASQQGVTSYGYTF. CDR3 in DNA: TGTGCCAGTCAACAGGGCGTGACCTCCTATGGCTACACCTTC.

This rearrangement joins TRBV27 to TRBJ2-7; TRBD2 aligns across 9 bases. J was trimmed by 6 bases and V by 7 bases; bases with no gene match: 16. Germline CDR1 MNHEY, CDR2 SMNVEV (reference sequence). The CDR3 runs 16 residues. The CDR3 nucleotides are TGTGCCAGCAATACCAGGGGAAGGTCTAGCGGGGTCGAGCAGTACTTC. Amino acid sequence: CASNTRGRSSGVEQYF.

This chain's CDR3 is CASTHGGGYEQYF. CDR3 in DNA: TGTGCCAGCACTCATGGGGGCGGGTACGAGCAGTACTTC. J is TRBJ2-7 and V is TRBV28, with D tentatively TRBD1 (6 bases). The CDR3 has 13 amino acids. The V and J ends lost 7 bases and 4 bases respectively, with 14 bases between them. Germline V gives CDR1 MDHEN, CDR2 SYDVKM.

The CDR3 reads CASSPNQWGNTGELFF. The DNA of the CDR3 is TGTGCCAGCAGTCCTAACCAATGGGGGAACACCGGGGAGCTGTTTTTT. V usage is TRBV11-3 and J usage is TRBJ2-2, with D unclear. The germline CDR1 and CDR2 sequences are SGHNT and YENEEA. Trimming shortened V by 6 bases and J by 1 base, and 15 bases separated the two germline ends. This CDR3 spans 16 amino acids.

This clone has just one count. This rearrangement joins TRBV7-8 to TRBJ2-7; TRBD1 aligns across 11 bases. V gave up 5 bases and J gave up 2 bases; unmatched junction bases: 8. CDR3 length equals 16 residues. In germline, CDR1 is SGHVS, CDR2 FQNEAQ. CDR3 sequence: CASSPPTGQGAYEQYF. The CDR3 DNA sequence: TGTGCCAGCAGCCCACCCACGGGACAGGGGGCCTACGAGCAGTACTTC.

The chain employs TRBV7-8 and TRBJ2-7; D gene uncertain. V lost 0 bases to trimming and J lost 3 bases, with 9 bases between them. Germline-derived CDR1 and CDR2 are SGHVS and FQNEAQ. This CDR3 spans 14 amino acids. The CDR3 DNA follows: TGTGCCAGCAGCTTAGCAGGTTTGGGCTACGAGCAGTACTTC. As protein: CASSLAGLGYEQYF.

The V and J genes are TRBV4-1 and TRBJ1-1, with TRBD1 as a possible D gene (5 bases). V was trimmed by 4 bases and J by 1 base, leaving 13 bases between them. CDR3 length: 15 amino acids. Germline values: CDR1 MGHRA, CDR2 YSYEKL. The CDR3 region is CASSREGRSNTEAFF. The CDR3 DNA reads TGCGCCAGCAGCCGAGAGGGACGGTCGAACACTGAAGCTTTCTTT.

The chain uses TRBV7-9 and TRBJ2-5; 9 bases agree with TRBD2. Germline CDR1 SEHNR, CDR2 FQNEAQ (reference sequence). The CDR3 runs 14 residues. Losses at the gene ends were 3 bases for V and 7 bases for J; bases not matched to a gene: 6. The CDR3 DNA is TGTGCCAGCAGCTTTCTTAGCGGGAGAGTGACCCAGTACTTC. Residues: CASSFLSGRVTQYF.

This chain joins TRBV2 and TRBJ2-7; 7 bases fit TRBD2. Germline lookup yields CDR1 SNHLY and CDR2 FYNNEI. After removal of 9 bases from V and 5 bases from J, the junction contained 13 bases not matched to a gene. This CDR3 has 14 amino acids. CDR3 protein: CASRDYRRGDEQYF. The DNA for the CDR3 is TGTGCCAGTCGGGACTACCGGCGGGGAGACGAGCAGTACTTC.

This sequence joins TRBV19 and TRBJ2-7; no firm D call. The CDR3 length is 13 residues. CDR1 and CDR2 (germline): LNHDA, SQIVND (reference sequence). Trimming stripped 4 bases from V and 1 base from J, with 8 bases between. The CDR3 loop is CASSTLGSYEQYF. DNA for the CDR3: TGTGCCAGTAGTACTCTTGGATCCTACGAGCAGTACTTC.

This clone was detected only a few times. The chain carries TRBV28 and TRBJ1-3, with TRBD1 identical over 10 bases. CDR1 and CDR2 (germline): MDHEN, SYDVKM. V lost 3 bases and J lost 14; bases outside the gene matches: 4. CDR3 length: 12 residues. The CDR3 reads CASSFFGTGVYF. CDR3 nucleotides: TGTGCCAGCAGTTTTTTTGGGACAGGGGTATATTTT.